Below are 23 T cell receptor beta chains sequenced from a single sample in a study of shared clonotypes between healthy human individuals. The repertoire was sequenced with immunoSEQ multiplex PCR; TCRdb's copy has only in-frame clones and lacks some. Of about 96,000 clones in the sample, 60% to 75% were seen once. Sample: memory CD8+ T cells sorted from blood. The subset was: CD45RO+ cells pooled with CCR7-negative TemRA cells. The receptors stem from a man under 40 in good health.

For the CDR3, the DNA is TGTGCCAGCAGCTTAAATGGCGGTAGCTCCTACAATGAGCAGTTCTTC. Protein sequence: CASSLNGGSSYNEQFF. This chain joins TRBV7-3 and TRBJ2-1, with no clear D. This CDR3 is 16 amino acids long. Trimming pared 1 base from V and 0 bases from J, leaving 10 bases between. Germline V gene lookup returns CDR1 SGHTA and CDR2 FQGTGA. The full variable domain, completed using reference TRBV7-3 and TRBJ2-1, is GAGVSQTPSNKVTEKGKYVELRCDPISGHTALYWYRQSLGQGPEFLIYFQGTGAADDSGLPNDRFFAVRPEGSVSTLKIQRTERGDSAVYLCASSLNGGSSYNEQFFGPGTRLTVL.

This clone turned up a few times. V usage is TRBV5-5 and J usage is TRBJ2-7, with D hard to call. Germline loops: CDR1 SGHKS, CDR2 YYEKEE (reference sequence). The length of the CDR3 is 12 residues. V was trimmed by 2 bases and J by 7 bases, leaving 10 bases between them. CDR3 in DNA: TGTGCCAGCAGCTTCGGGCCTAGAGAGCAGTACTTC. It codes for CASSFGPREQYF.

This rearrangement joins TRBV6-6 to TRBJ2-3; D perhaps matches TRBD2 (5 bases). Germline V CDR1 and CDR2: MNHNY, SVGAGI (reference sequence). The CDR3 runs 15 residues. Deletions cut 7 bases from V and 3 bases from J, with 17 bases between. The CDR3: CASNDEQRGTDTQYF. In nucleotides, the CDR3 is TGTGCCAGCAACGACGAACAGAGAGGGACAGATACGCAGTATTTT.

The chain has TRBV7-9 and TRBJ2-7; D remains unclear. The CDR3 has 15 residues. V gave up 5 bases and J gave up 0 bases, with 14 bases separating them. In germline, CDR1 is SEHNR, CDR2 FQNEAQ (reference sequence). The CDR3, as DNA: TGTGCCAGCAGCCCCACTGGCGGCGCCTCCTACGAGCAGTACTTC. It yields the protein CASSPTGGASYEQYF.

The chain uses TRBV18 and TRBJ1-2; TRBD1 aligns across 7 bases. The CDR3 is 15 residues long. J was trimmed by 2 bases and V by 10 bases; bases with no gene match: 13. CDR1 and CDR2 (germline): KGHSH, LQKENI. CDR3 residues: CATPGEGQNNYGYTF. The DNA of the CDR3 is TGTGCCACTCCAGGGGAGGGACAGAACAACTATGGCTACACCTTC.

This clone appeared a few times. The chain uses TRBV10-2 and TRBJ2-7; a weak D match, TRBD2 (5 bases). This CDR3 region has 16 residues. Trimming cost V 2 bases and J 2 bases, with 16 bases left between them. Germline CDR1 reads WSHSY; CDR2 reads SAAADI. The CDR3 DNA follows: TGCGCCAGCAGTGAGATTTCTGGACTTTATCCCTACGAGCAGTACTTC. This translates into CASSEISGLYPYEQYF.

A few counts support this clone. The chain is built from TRBV6-1 and TRBJ2-7; unclear D gene. Germline-derived CDR1 and CDR2 are MNHNS and SASEGT. Trimming removed 9 bases at V and 1 base at J, with 10 bases between. The CDR3 extends over 12 amino acids. The CDR3 DNA is TGTGCCAGTCGGACCCTATCCTACGAGCAGTACTTC. The encoded protein is CASRTLSYEQYF.

To note about this clone: Since a far larger clone is one base different, this is likely a read error. The chain uses TRBV5-1 and TRBJ2-1, with TRBD2 matching 7 bases. Germline V lookup: CDR1 SGHRS, CDR2 YFSETQ. The CDR3 runs to 16 residues. CDR3 sequence: CTSRGLRDYLYNEQFF. CDR3 in DNA: TGCACCAGCAGAGGACTCCGGGACTACCTATACAATGAGCAGTTCTTC.

This clone was observed a few times. Other nucleotide sequences from this sample produce the same CDR3. The V gene is TRBV4-3, the J gene TRBJ2-1, with 16 bases that match TRBD2. In germline, CDR1 is LGHNA, CDR2 YSLEER. V trimming: 3 bases; J trimming: 4 bases; junction bases outside the gene matches: 0. This CDR3 has 16 residues. The CDR3 region is CASSQGLAGGYNEQFF. In nucleotides, the CDR3 is TGCGCCAGCAGCCAGGGACTAGCGGGAGGGTACAATGAGCAGTTCTTC.

The genes are TRBV7-9 and TRBJ1-5; no firm D call. CDR1 is SEHNR, CDR2 FQNEAQ, per germline (reference sequence). CDR3 length: 13 residues. V shed 3 bases and J shed 5 bases, with 8 bases lying between them. CDR3 residues: CASSFGGDQPQHF. Here the CDR3 DNA reads TGTGCCAGCAGCTTCGGTGGGGATCAGCCCCAGCATTTT.

In the case of this clone: A much larger clone is a single base away; this may be a read error. The chain uses TRBV25-1 and TRBJ2-1, with D perhaps matching TRBD2 (5 bases). V lost 4 bases to trimming and J lost 0 bases, with 16 bases between them. This CDR3 is 17 amino acids long. The germline gives CDR1 MGHDK, CDR2 SYGVNS. CDR3 amino acids: CASSGEERAASYNEQFF. The CDR3 DNA reads as TGTGCCAGCAGTGGGGAAGAGAGAGCGGCCTCCTACAATGAGCAGTTCTTC.

V and J are TRBV27 and TRBJ1-5; 10 nucleotides match TRBD1. This CDR3 region has 19 residues. CDR1 and CDR2 from the germline V gene are MNHEY and SMNVEV (reference sequence). The trim removed 0 bases at V and 5 bases at J, leaving 13 bases unmatched. The CDR3 sequence: CASSLSYGVGDRGHQPQHF. CDR3 bases: TGTGCCAGCAGTTTATCGTACGGCGTAGGGGACAGGGGCCATCAGCCCCAGCATTTT.

As to this clone: Additional DNA sequences in this sample encode the identical CDR3. V and J are TRBV29-1 and TRBJ1-2; the D is unclear. Germline-derived CDR1 and CDR2 are SQVTM and ANQGSEA. The CDR3 sequence is 11 residues long. Trimming removed 6 bases at V and 2 bases at J, with 7 bases between. The DNA for the CDR3 is TGCAGCGTCCGAGGAAACTATGGCTACACCTTC. This gives the protein CSVRGNYGYTF.

The DNA of the CDR3 is TGTGCCAGCAGTTTAATACCGGACTCCCCCTACGAGCAGTACTTC. This translates into CASSLIPDSPYEQYF. The chain is built from TRBV28 and TRBJ2-7, with TRBD2 as a possible D gene (5 bases). V was clipped by 2 bases and J by 2 bases, with 13 bases between them. CDR1 is MDHEN and CDR2 is SYDVKM in the germline V gene. This CDR3 has 15 residues.

CDR3 sequence (DNA): TGTGCCAGCAGCTTCGGGGACATACTTAATGAAAAACTGTTTTTT. Translating it yields CASSFGDILNEKLFF. The chain combines TRBV7-8 with TRBJ1-4, with D maybe TRBD1 (6 bases). The CDR3 consists of 15 residues. CDR1 and CDR2 from the germline V gene are SGHVS and FQNEAQ. The ends were cut back, 3 bases at V and 4 bases at J, with 12 bases in the middle.

The chain links TRBV29-1 to TRBJ2-3, with D unresolved. CDR3 length: 11 amino acids. Trimming cost V 6 bases and J 3 bases, with 7 bases left between them. Germline assignment: CDR1 SQVTM and CDR2 ANQGSEA. CDR3 nucleotides: TGCAGCGTAGACCGGACAGATACGCAGTATTTT. It encodes CSVDRTDTQYF.

The chain links TRBV6-1 to TRBJ2-1; possibly TRBD1 for D (5 bases). The germline V gene has CDR1 MNHNS and CDR2 SASEGT. The length of the CDR3 is 14 residues. V shed 7 bases and J shed 8 bases, with 18 bases lying between them. CDR3 in amino acids: CASTQWGQGDEQFF. The CDR3 DNA reads TGTGCCAGCACCCAATGGGGCCAAGGCGATGAGCAGTTCTTC.

Of note for this clone: A single base is all that separates this from a far larger clone, so a read error is likely. J is TRBJ2-1 and V is TRBV7-2; D possibly corresponds to TRBD2 (6 bases). The CDR3 consists of 18 residues. Deletions cut 2 bases from V and 4 bases from J, with 21 bases between. Germline V gives CDR1 SGHTA, CDR2 FQGNSA. In DNA, the CDR3 is TGTACCAGCAGCTTATCCGCTCTGGCGGGATGGTCGTACAATGAGCAGTTCTTC. It codes for CTSSLSALAGWSYNEQFF.

This chain connects TRBV28 to TRBJ2-7; TRBD1 matches 10 bases. CDR1 is MDHEN, CDR2 SYDVKM, per germline. The CDR3 consists of 16 residues. J gave up 3 bases and V 5 bases, and 10 bases lay outside the gene matches. The DNA for the CDR3 is TGTGCCAGCAGTCCCCGCCCCGGGACAGGGGTCTACGAGCAGTACTTC. Its protein product is CASSPRPGTGVYEQYF.

This clone was counted ten times or more. The genes are TRBV6-4 and TRBJ2-3; perhaps TRBD1 as D (6 bases). V dropped 0 bases and J dropped 4 bases, with 11 bases sitting between them. The germline V gene encodes CDR1 MRHNA and CDR2 SNTAGT. This CDR3 comprises 15 residues. The CDR3 loop is CASSDSAGASDTQYF. In DNA form, the CDR3 reads TGTGCCAGCAGTGACTCAGCAGGGGCCTCAGATACGCAGTATTTT.

There are a few counts of this clone. V gene TRBV7-8 combines with J gene TRBJ2-5; unclear D gene. Trimming took off 5 bases at V and 2 bases at J, with 6 bases between the two ends. Germline CDR1 SGHVS, CDR2 FQNEAQ. The CDR3 contains 12 residues. This CDR3 reads CASSRDQETQYF. DNA of the CDR3: TGTGCCAGCAGCAGGGATCAAGAGACCCAGTACTTC.

This chain connects TRBV7-2 to TRBJ2-1; D call uncertain. Looked up from germline, CDR1 is SGHTA and CDR2 is FQGNSA. This CDR3 comprises 15 residues. Trimming took 5 bases from V and 2 from J, leaving 13 bases between them. The CDR3 spells CASSPSYGPYNEQFF. CDR3 coding DNA: TGTGCCAGCAGCCCGTCCTATGGACCCTACAATGAGCAGTTCTTC.

CDR3 region: CASSLGAEDPSYEQYF. CDR3 DNA: TGTGCCAGCAGCTTAGGAGCAGAAGACCCCTCCTACGAGCAGTACTTC. V and J are TRBV7-9 and TRBJ2-7, with D unclear. Germline CDR1 is SEHNR and CDR2 is FQNEAQ (reference sequence). With 1 base removed from V and 0 bases from J, the gap between germline ends came to 13 bases. The CDR3 sequence is 16 residues long.